This T cell receptor beta chain appears in the sequencing data of a study of CD8 T cells in ankylosing spondylitis. For TCR beta, libraries came from quantitative 5'-RACE with molecular barcodes. TCRdb analysed the 5' RACE reads with MiXCR anew, one entry per CDR3 protein. The data contain roughly 40,000 distinct CDR3 sequences, 8% to 13% of them singletons. Points from the study as a whole: Prior literature has documented some motif variants in synovial fluid and blood from reactive arthritis. Made up of about eight highly homologous variants, a TCR beta motif appeared characteristic of ankylosing spondylitis blood.

The CDR3 totals 13 residues. The V gene lost 6 bases and the J gene lost 3 bases, with 8 bases spanning the gap. Regarding this clonotype: Its antigen is not identified.

This clonotype was obtained from a male donor with ankylosing spondylitis or in good health (not recorded which). The V gene is TRBV12-3 or TRBV12-4, the J gene TRBJ2-2; D is possibly TRBD1 (6 bases). Sequencing input: blood, either unsorted or a sorted T cell fraction (not recorded which). The CDR3 is CASSYRDTGELFF. CDR3 DNA sequence: TGTGCCAGCAGCTACAGGGACACCGGGGAGCTGTTTTTT.